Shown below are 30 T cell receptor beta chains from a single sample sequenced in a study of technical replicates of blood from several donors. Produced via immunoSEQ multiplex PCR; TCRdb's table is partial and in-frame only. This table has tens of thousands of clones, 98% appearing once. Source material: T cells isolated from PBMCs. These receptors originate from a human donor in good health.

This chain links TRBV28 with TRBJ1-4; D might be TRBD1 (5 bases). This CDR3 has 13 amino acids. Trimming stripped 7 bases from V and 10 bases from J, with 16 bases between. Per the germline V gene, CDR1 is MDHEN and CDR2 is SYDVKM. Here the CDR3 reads CASMGGDFTKLFF. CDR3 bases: TGTGCCAGCATGGGAGGGGACTTTACAAAACTGTTTTTT. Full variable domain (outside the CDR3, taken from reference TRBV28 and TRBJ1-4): DVKVTQSSRYLVKRTGEKVFLECVQDMDHENMFWYRQDPGLGLRLIYFSYDVKMKEKGDIPEGYSVSREKKERFSLILESASTNQTSMYLCASMGGDFTKLFFGSGTQLSVL.

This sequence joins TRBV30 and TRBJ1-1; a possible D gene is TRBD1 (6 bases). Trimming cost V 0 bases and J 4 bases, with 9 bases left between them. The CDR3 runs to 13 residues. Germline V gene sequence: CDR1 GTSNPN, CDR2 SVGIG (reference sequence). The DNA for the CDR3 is TGTGCCTGGAGTGTCCAGGGGATCACTGAAGCTTTCTTT. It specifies CAWSVQGITEAFF. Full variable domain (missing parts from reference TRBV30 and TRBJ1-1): SQTIHQWPATLVQPVGSPLSLECTVEGTSNPNLYWYRQAAGRGLQLLFYSVGIGQISSEVPQNLSASRPQDRQFILSSKKLLLSDSGFYLCAWSVQGITEAFFGQGTRLTVV.

CDR3 coding DNA: TGCGCCAGCAGCTTGGGGGACAAATACTACGAGCAGTACTTC. Translating it yields CASSLGDKYYEQYF. This chain joins TRBV5-1 and TRBJ2-7, with D possibly TRBD1 on 6 matching bases. Trimming left V 0 bases short and J 3 bases short, with 10 bases between. This CDR3 region has 14 residues. Germline-derived CDR1 and CDR2 are SGHRS and YFSETQ.

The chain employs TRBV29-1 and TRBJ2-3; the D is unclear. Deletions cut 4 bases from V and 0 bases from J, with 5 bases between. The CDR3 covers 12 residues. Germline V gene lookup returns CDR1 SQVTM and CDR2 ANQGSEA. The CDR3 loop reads CSVVQSTDTQYF. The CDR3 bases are TGCAGCGTTGTCCAGAGCACAGATACGCAGTATTTT.

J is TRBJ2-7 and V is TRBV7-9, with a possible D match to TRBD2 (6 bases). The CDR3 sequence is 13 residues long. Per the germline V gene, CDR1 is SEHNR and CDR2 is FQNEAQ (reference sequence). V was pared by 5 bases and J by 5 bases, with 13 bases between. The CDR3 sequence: CASSPNGGDEQYF. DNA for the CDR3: TGTGCCAGCAGCCCCAACGGGGGTGACGAGCAGTACTTC.

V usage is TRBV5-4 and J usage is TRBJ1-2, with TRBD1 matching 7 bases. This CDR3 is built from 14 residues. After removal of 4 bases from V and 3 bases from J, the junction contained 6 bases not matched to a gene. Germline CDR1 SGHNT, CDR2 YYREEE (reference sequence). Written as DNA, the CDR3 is TGTGCCAGCAGCATGCGACAGGGAGACTATGGCTACACCTTC. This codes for CASSMRQGDYGYTF.

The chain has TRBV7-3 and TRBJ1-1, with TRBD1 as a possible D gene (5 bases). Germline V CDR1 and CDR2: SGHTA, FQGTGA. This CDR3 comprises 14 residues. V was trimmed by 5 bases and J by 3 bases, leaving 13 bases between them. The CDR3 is CASSNQGGYTEAFF. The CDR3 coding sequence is TGTGCCAGCAGCAACCAGGGTGGGTACACTGAAGCTTTCTTT.

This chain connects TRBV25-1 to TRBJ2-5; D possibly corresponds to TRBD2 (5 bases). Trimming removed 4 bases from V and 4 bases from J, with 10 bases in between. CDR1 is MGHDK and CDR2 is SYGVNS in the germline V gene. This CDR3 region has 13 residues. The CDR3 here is CASSVPGGETQYF. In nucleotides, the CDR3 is TGTGCCAGCAGTGTACCTGGAGGAGAGACCCAGTACTTC.

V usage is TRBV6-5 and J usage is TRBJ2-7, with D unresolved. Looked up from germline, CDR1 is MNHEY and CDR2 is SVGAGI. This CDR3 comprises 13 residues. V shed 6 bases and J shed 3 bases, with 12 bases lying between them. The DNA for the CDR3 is TGTGCCAGCAGGCGCGCCGGTGGCTACGAGCAGTACTTC. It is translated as CASRRAGGYEQYF.

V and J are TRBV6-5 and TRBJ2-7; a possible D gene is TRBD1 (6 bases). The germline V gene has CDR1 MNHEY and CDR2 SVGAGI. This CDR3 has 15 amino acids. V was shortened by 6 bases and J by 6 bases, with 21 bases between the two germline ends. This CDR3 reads CASRQQGPFLSEQYF. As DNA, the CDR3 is TGTGCCAGCAGGCAACAGGGCCCCTTCCTATCCGAGCAGTACTTC.

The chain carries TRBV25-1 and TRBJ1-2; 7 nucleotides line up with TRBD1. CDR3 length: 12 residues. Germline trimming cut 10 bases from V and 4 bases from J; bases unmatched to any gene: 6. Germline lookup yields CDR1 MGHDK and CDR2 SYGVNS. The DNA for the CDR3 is TGTGCCACTTCAGGGGGTGGCTATGGCTACACCTTC. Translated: CATSGGGYGYTF.

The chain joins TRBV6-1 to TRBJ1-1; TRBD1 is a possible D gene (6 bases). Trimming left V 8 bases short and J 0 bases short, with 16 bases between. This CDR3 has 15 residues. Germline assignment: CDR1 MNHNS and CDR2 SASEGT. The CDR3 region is CASAGGRGMNTEAFF. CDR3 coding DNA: TGTGCCAGCGCGGGGGGCAGGGGCATGAACACTGAAGCTTTCTTT.

CDR3 sequence (DNA): TGTGCCAGCAACAAACCACTGGCCTTAACAGGGGACCCCTACAATGAGCAGTTCTTC. Its translation: CASNKPLALTGDPYNEQFF. The chain is built from TRBV6-4 and TRBJ2-1; TRBD1 matches 7 bases. V was pared by 7 bases and J by 2 bases, with 20 bases of the junction left unmatched. Germline CDR1 is MRHNA and CDR2 is SNTAGT. The CDR3 runs to 19 residues.

In DNA form, the CDR3 reads TGTGCCAGCAGCAACAGACCCGGGACAGGGCTCACCGGGGAGCTGTTTTTT. Its translation: CASSNRPGTGLTGELFF. The V and J genes are TRBV7-9 and TRBJ2-2; 9 bases align to TRBD1. Per the germline V gene, CDR1 is SEHNR and CDR2 is FQNEAQ (reference sequence). The length of the CDR3 is 17 residues. V was clipped by 5 bases and J by 4 bases; unmatched bases: 11.

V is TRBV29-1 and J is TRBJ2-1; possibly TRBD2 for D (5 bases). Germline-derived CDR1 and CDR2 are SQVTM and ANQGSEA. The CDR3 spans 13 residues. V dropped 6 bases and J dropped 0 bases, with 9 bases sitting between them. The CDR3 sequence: CSVILVSYNEQFF. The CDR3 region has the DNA TGCAGCGTAATACTAGTCTCCTACAATGAGCAGTTCTTC.

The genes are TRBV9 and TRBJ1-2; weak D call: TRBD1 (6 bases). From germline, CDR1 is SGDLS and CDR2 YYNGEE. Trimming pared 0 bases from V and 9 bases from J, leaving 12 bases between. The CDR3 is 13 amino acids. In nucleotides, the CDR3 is TGTGCCAGCAGCGTAGTAGGGGGTCGGAGCTACACCTTC. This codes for CASSVVGGRSYTF.

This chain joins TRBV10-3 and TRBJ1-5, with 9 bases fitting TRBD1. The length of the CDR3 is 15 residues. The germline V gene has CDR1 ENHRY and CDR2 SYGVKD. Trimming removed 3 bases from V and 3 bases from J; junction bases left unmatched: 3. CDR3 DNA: TGTGCCATCAGTGAAGGGACAGGGAACAATCAGCCCCAGCATTTT. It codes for CAISEGTGNNQPQHF.

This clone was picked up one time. CDR3 DNA: TGTGCCAGCAGCTTTTGGACTAGCGGGAGCGGTGAGCAGTACTTC. This sequence encodes CASSFWTSGSGEQYF. V usage is TRBV7-8 and J usage is TRBJ2-7; TRBD2 matches 13 bases. This CDR3 has 15 amino acids. J was trimmed by 7 bases and V by 3 bases; bases with no gene match: 6. Germline assignment: CDR1 SGHVS and CDR2 FQNEAQ.

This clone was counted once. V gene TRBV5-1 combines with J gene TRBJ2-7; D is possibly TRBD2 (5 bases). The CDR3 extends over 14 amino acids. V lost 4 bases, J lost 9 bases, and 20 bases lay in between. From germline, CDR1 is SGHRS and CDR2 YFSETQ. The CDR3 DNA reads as TGCGCCAGCAGCCTCAGTGAGGGCCTATTTGGGCAGTACTTC. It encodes CASSLSEGLFGQYF.

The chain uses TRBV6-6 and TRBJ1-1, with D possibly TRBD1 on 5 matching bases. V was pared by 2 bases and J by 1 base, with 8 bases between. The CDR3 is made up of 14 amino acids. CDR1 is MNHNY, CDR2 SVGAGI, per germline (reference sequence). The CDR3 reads CASSYDDRNTEAFF. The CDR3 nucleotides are TGTGCCAGCAGTTACGACGACAGGAACACTGAAGCTTTCTTT.

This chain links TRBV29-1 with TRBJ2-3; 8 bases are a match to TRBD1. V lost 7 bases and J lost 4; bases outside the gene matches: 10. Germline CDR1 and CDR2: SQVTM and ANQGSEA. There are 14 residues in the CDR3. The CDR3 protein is CSGRSTGVSDTQYF. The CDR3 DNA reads TGCAGCGGCCGTTCGACAGGGGTTTCAGATACGCAGTATTTT.

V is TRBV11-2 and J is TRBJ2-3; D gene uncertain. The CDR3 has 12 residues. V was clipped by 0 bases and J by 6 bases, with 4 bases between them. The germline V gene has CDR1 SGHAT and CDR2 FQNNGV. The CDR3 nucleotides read TGTGCCAGCAGCTTAGACAGGGATACGCAGTATTTT. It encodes CASSLDRDTQYF. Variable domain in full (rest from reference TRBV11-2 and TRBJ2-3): EAGVAQSPRYKIIEKRQSVAFWCNPISGHATLYWYQQILGQGPKLLIQFQNNGVVDDSQLPKDRFSAERLKGVDSTLKIQPAKLEDSAVYLCASSLDRDTQYFGPGTRLTVL.

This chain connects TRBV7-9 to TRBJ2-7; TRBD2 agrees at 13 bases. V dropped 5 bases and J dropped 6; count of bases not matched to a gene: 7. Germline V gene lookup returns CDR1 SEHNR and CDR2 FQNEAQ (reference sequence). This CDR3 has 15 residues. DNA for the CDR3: TGTGCCAGCAGCCCGCGGACTAGCGGGAGTGGCGAGCAGTACTTC. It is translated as CASSPRTSGSGEQYF.

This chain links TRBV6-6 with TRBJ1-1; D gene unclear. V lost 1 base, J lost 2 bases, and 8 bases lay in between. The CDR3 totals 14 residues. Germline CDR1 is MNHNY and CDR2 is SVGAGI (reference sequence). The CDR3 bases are TGTGCCAGCAGTTACTTCTCGGGTAACACTGAAGCTTTCTTT. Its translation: CASSYFSGNTEAFF.

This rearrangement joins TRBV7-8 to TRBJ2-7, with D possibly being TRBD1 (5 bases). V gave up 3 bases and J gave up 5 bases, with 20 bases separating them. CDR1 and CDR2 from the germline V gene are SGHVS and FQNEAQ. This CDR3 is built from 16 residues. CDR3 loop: CASSFFIGQGGHEQYF. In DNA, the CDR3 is TGTGCCAGCAGCTTCTTCATAGGCCAGGGTGGTCACGAGCAGTACTTC.

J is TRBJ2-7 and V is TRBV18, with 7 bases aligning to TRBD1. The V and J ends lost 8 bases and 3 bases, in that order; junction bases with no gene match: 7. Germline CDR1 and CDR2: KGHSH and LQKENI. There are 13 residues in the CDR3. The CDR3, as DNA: TGTGCCAGCACCTACCGGGACAGCTACGAGCAGTACTTC. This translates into CASTYRDSYEQYF.

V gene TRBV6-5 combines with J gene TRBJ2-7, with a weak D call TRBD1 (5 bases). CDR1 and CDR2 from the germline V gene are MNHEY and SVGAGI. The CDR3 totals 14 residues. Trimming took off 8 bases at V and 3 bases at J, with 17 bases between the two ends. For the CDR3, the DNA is TGTGCCAGCTCAGGCGGACGGACATTCTACGAGCAGTACTTC. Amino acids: CASSGGRTFYEQYF.

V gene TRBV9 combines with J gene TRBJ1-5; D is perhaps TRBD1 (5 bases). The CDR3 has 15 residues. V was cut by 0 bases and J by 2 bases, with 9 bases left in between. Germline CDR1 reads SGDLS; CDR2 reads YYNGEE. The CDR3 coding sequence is TGTGCCAGCAGCGTAGGCAGGGTGGGCAATCAGCCCCAGCATTTT. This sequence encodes CASSVGRVGNQPQHF.

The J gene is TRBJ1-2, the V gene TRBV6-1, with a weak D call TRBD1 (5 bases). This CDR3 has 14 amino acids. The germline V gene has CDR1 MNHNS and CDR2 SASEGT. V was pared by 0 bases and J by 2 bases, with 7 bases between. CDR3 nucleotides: TGTGCCAGCAGTGAAGCTCAGGGAAACTATGGCTACACCTTC. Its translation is CASSEAQGNYGYTF.

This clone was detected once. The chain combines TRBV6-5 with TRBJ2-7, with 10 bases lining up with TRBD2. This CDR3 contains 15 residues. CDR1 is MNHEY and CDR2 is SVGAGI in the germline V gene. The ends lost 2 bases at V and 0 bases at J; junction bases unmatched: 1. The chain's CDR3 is CASSYRTSGSYEQYF. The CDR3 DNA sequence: TGTGCCAGCAGTTACAGGACTAGCGGCTCCTACGAGCAGTACTTC.